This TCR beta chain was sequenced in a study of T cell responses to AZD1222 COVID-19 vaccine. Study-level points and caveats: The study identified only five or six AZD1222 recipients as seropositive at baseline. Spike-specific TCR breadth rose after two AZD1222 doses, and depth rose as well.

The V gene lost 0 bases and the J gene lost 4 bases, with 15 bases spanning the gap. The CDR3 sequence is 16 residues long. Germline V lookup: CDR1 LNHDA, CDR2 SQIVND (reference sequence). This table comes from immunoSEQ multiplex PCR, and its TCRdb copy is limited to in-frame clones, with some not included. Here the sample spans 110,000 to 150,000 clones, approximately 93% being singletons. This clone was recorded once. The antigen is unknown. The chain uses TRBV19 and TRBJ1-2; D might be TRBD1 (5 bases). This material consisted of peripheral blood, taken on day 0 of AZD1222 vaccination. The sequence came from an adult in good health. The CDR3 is CASSIDRDGVAYGYTF. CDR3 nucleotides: TGTGCCAGTAGTATAGACCGGGACGGAGTCGCCTATGGCTACACCTTC.